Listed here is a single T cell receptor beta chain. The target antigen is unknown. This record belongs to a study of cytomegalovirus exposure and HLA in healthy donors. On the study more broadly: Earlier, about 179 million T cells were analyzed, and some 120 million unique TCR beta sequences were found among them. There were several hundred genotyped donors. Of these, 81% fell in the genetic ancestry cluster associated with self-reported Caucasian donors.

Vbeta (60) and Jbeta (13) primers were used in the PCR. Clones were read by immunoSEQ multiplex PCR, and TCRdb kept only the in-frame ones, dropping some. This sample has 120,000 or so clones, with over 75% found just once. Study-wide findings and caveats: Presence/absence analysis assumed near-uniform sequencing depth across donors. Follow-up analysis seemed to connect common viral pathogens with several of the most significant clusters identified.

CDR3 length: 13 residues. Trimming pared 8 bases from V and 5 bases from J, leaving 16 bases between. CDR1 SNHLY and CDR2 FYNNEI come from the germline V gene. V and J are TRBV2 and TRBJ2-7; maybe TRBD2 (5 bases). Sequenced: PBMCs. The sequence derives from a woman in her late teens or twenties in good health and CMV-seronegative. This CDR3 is CASQNREGDEQYF. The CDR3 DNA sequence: TGTGCCAGCCAGAACCGTGAGGGCGACGAGCAGTACTTC.